The 27 T cell receptor beta chains reported below all come from one sample, sequenced in a study of Graves' ophthalmopathy and Graves' hyperthyroidism. Transcripts of RNA were the source for amplifying TCR beta CDR3 regions. RT-PCR was first run with HTBI primers, then multiplex PCR in a second round. One entry per CDR3 protein, called by TCRdb with MiXCR from the multiplex PCR reads. Of about 380,000 distinct CDR3 sequences listed, less than 20% are singletons. Sequences were obtained from peripheral blood. The receptors derive from a woman between 18 and 29 years old with stable Graves' hyperthyroidism.

At least ten counts were recorded for this clonotype. The chain has TRBV19 and TRBJ2-5; perhaps TRBD1 as D (5 bases). Trimming removed 10 bases at V and 9 bases at J, with 42 bases between. Germline V CDR1 and CDR2: LNHDA, SQIVND (reference sequence). This CDR3 region has 20 residues. CDR3 sequence: CAKPRPTPTGRGWWVRAQYF. The CDR3 DNA is TGTGCCAAACCCCGGCCAACTCCAACAGGTCGTGGGTGGTGGGTCCGGGCCCAGTACTTC.

This clonotype was seen ten or more times. The J gene is TRBJ1-1, the V gene TRBV6-1; the D is unclear. The CDR3 is made up of 14 amino acids. V was pared by 6 bases and J by 1 base, with 12 bases between. CDR1 is MNHNS, CDR2 SASEGT, per germline. The CDR3 bases are TGTGCCAGCAGCCCCAGAGGACCGAACACTGAAGCTTTCTTT. Its protein product is CASSPRGPNTEAFF.

The chain uses TRBV7-8 and TRBJ2-7; 10 bases align to TRBD2. Germline V CDR1 and CDR2: SGHVS, FQNEAQ. J lost 6 bases, V lost 4 bases, and 27 bases had no gene match. There are 21 residues in the CDR3. The CDR3 loop reads CASSWFLGGTSEPPRLSEQYF. For the CDR3, the DNA is TGTGCCAGCAGCTGGTTCCTCGGAGGGACTAGCGAACCCCCGCGCCTCTCCGAGCAGTACTTC.

This clonotype has at least ten counts. The V gene is TRBV24-1, the J gene TRBJ1-2, with D maybe TRBD1 (5 bases). Trimming left V 3 bases short and J 4 bases short, with 17 bases between. This CDR3 is built from 16 residues. Germline V gene data show CDR1 as KGHDR and CDR2 as SFDVKD. CDR3 residues: CATSDRGTADPYGYTF. CDR3 bases: TGTGCCACCAGTGATCGGGGGACCGCGGACCCCTATGGCTACACCTTC.

This clonotype was counted at least ten times. Written as DNA, the CDR3 is TGTGCCAGCAGTCTAGGGACAGCGGAGACCCAGTACTTC. Its translation is CASSLGTAETQYF. The chain recombines TRBV12-3 or TRBV12-4 with TRBJ2-5, with TRBD1 matching 7 bases. CDR3 length: 13 amino acids. V lost 5 bases and J lost 5; bases outside the gene matches: 5.

This clonotype has a count of ten or more. The chain couples TRBV12-3 or TRBV12-4 to TRBJ2-7; D gene unclear. Trimming removed 5 bases at V and 6 bases at J, with 14 bases between. The CDR3 sequence is 13 residues long. The CDR3: CASSPVVKGEQYF. The CDR3 DNA sequence: TGTGCCAGCAGTCCCGTGGTCAAGGGCGAGCAGTACTTC.

On this clonotype itself: This could be a read error, since a much larger clone is one nucleotide away. The V call is TRBV6-1, the J call TRBJ1-5; no reliable D call. The CDR3 totals 14 residues. Germline lookup yields CDR1 MNHNS and CDR2 SASEGT. CDR3 amino acids: CASTFSGSNQPQRF. For the CDR3, the DNA is TGTGCCAGCACCTTCTCTGGGAGCAATCAGCCCCAGCGTTTT.

The chain recombines TRBV12-5 with TRBJ1-2; D not resolved. CDR3 size: 12 residues. Germline V gives CDR1 LGHNT, CDR2 FRNRAP. V was shortened by 6 bases and J by 8 bases, with 13 bases between the two germline ends. The CDR3 DNA reads TGTGCTAGTGGCCACGGGGTCGGCGGCTACACCTTC. This sequence encodes CASGHGVGGYTF.

There are many counts of this clonotype. A junction end diverges from the germline sequence, so it may reflect a read error. The chain recombines TRBV7-7 with TRBJ1-1, with TRBD1 identical over 8 bases. Germline loops: CDR1 SSHAT, CDR2 FNYEAQ (reference sequence). This CDR3 is 13 amino acids long. The CDR3 loop reads CASSTDRDGWAFF. In DNA, the CDR3 is TGTGCTAGCAGCACGGACAGGGACGGTTGGGCTTTCTTT.

This clonotype showed up many times. The chain combines TRBV19 with TRBJ1-5; maybe TRBD1 (5 bases). V gave up 4 bases and J gave up 0 bases, with 13 bases separating them. The germline V gene encodes CDR1 LNHDA and CDR2 SQIVND (reference sequence). CDR3 length equals 16 residues. CDR3 protein: CASSKRRGPSNQPQHF. The CDR3 DNA reads TGTGCCAGTAGTAAGCGAAGGGGACCTAGCAATCAGCCCCAGCATTTT.

This clonotype was picked up many times. This chain uses TRBV10-1 with TRBJ2-5; 7 bases are a match to TRBD1. With 5 bases clipped from V and 3 bases from J, the junction kept 3 bases outside the gene matches. Germline lookup yields CDR1 WNHNN and CDR2 SYGVQD (reference sequence). This CDR3 is 13 amino acids long. The CDR3 sequence: CASSWQGEETQYF. For the CDR3, the DNA is TGCGCCAGCAGTTGGCAGGGGGAAGAGACCCAGTACTTC.

This clonotype was observed a handful of times. V usage is TRBV12-3 or TRBV12-4 and J usage is TRBJ1-1, with D uncertain. This CDR3 contains 12 residues. The V gene lost 7 bases and the J gene lost 3 bases, with 9 bases spanning the gap. The CDR3 region has the DNA TGTGCCAGCACCCCTTGGGACACTGAAGCTTTCTTT. The encoded protein is CASTPWDTEAFF.

This clonotype was seen many times. The genes are TRBV27 and TRBJ1-1; tentative D call: TRBD1 (5 bases). From germline, CDR1 is MNHEY and CDR2 SMNVEV (reference sequence). The CDR3 covers 16 residues. V was shortened by 1 base and J by 1 base, with 13 bases between the two germline ends. This CDR3 reads CASSLWPGPTNTEAFF. The CDR3 nucleotides read TGTGCCAGCAGTTTATGGCCAGGGCCTACGAACACTGAAGCTTTCTTT.

This clonotype was picked up many times. The V and J genes are TRBV6-5 and TRBJ2-7; tentative D call: TRBD1 (5 bases). The V end was cut by 8 bases, the J end by 5 bases, with 13 bases between. CDR1 is MNHEY and CDR2 is SVGAGI in the germline V gene. The CDR3 runs to 12 residues. The DNA for the CDR3 is TGTGCCAGCCGAGCAGGGTTCGACGAGCAGTACTTC. Its protein product is CASRAGFDEQYF.

This clonotype was counted only a few times. For the CDR3, the DNA is TGTGCCAGCAGCCTCGAGATCTCCAGGGTTGAAGCTTTCTTT. Translating gives CASSLEISRVEAFF. This sequence joins TRBV3-1 and TRBJ1-1; a weak D match, TRBD1 (5 bases). This CDR3 is built from 14 residues. Trimming took off 4 bases at V and 7 bases at J, with 16 bases between the two ends. Germline assignment: CDR1 LGHDT and CDR2 YNNKEL (reference sequence).

This clonotype was picked up many times. The chain combines TRBV27 with TRBJ2-4, with D tentatively TRBD2 (5 bases). V was shortened by 2 bases and J by 4 bases, with 9 bases between the two germline ends. From germline, CDR1 is MNHEY and CDR2 SMNVEV (reference sequence). This CDR3 is built from 14 residues. The CDR3 sequence: CASSLRPGKNIQYF. The CDR3 region has the DNA TGTGCCAGCAGTTTAAGACCGGGGAAAAACATTCAGTACTTC.

The V gene is TRBV7-2, the J gene TRBJ1-5, with D possibly matching TRBD1 (5 bases). Between the trimmed V and J ends, which lost 4 bases and 4 bases, there was a span of 8 bases. The CDR3 contains 13 residues. The germline V gene has CDR1 SGHTA and CDR2 FQGNSA. The CDR3 reads CASSWDWNQPQHF. The CDR3 coding sequence is TGTGCCAGCAGCTGGGACTGGAATCAGCCCCAGCATTTT. The complete variable domain, with remaining parts taken from reference TRBV7-2 and TRBJ1-5, reads GAGVSQSPSNKVTEKGKDVELRCDPISGHTALYWYRQSLGQGLEFLIYFQGNSAPDKSGLPSDRFSAERTGGSVSTLTIQRTQQEDSAVYLCASSWDWNQPQHFGDGTRLSIL.

This clonotype was counted ten times or more. This sequence joins TRBV12-3 or TRBV12-4 and TRBJ1-5; a weak D match, TRBD1 (6 bases). The CDR3 contains 16 residues. V was cut by 3 bases and J by 6 bases, with 18 bases left in between. This CDR3 is CASSFWGTGLGQPQHF. The DNA for the CDR3 is TGTGCCAGCAGTTTTTGGGGCACAGGGCTTGGTCAGCCCCAGCATTTT.

This clonotype was counted between two and nine times. The chain uses TRBV6-5 and TRBJ1-5, with a possible D match to TRBD1 (6 bases). The V gene lost 0 bases and the J gene lost 7 bases, with 13 bases spanning the gap. This CDR3 is built from 15 residues. CDR1 and CDR2 (germline): MNHEY, SVGAGI. DNA for the CDR3: TGTGCCAGCAGTTACTCCAGGGGTGCTAAGCAGCCCCAGCATTTT. Translating it yields CASSYSRGAKQPQHF.

Points on this clonotype: A read error is possible here, since a much larger clone lies one base away. The chain carries TRBV19 and TRBJ2-7, with D tentatively TRBD2 (6 bases). The J call may be in error: the DNA end matches TRBJ2-1 better. The CDR3 is 12 residues long. Germline-derived CDR1 and CDR2 are LNHDA and SQIVND (reference sequence). Written as DNA, the CDR3 is TGTGCCAGTAGTATGGAGGGGTTCGAGCAGTTCTTC. Its protein product is CASSMEGFEQFF.

This clonotype was seen repeatedly, ten times or more. The chain couples TRBV7-9 to TRBJ1-1, with 9 bases fitting TRBD1. V lost 4 bases to trimming and J lost 4 bases; unmatched junction nucleotides: 4. Germline CDR1 SEHNR, CDR2 FQNEAQ (reference sequence). The CDR3 runs 14 residues. Here the CDR3 reads CASSYRGLGTEAFF. CDR3 bases: TGTGCCAGCAGCTACAGGGGGCTTGGCACTGAAGCTTTCTTT. The variable domain in full, with the rest retrieved from reference TRBV7-9 and TRBJ1-1, is DTGVSQNPRHKITKRGQNVTFRCDPISEHNRLYWYRQTLGQGPEFLTYFQNEAQLEKSRLLSDRFSAERPKGSFSTLEIQRTEQGDSAMYLCASSYRGLGTEAFFGQGTRLTVV.

This clonotype appeared many times. This chain's CDR3 is CASRDSTATYEQYF. The CDR3 nucleotides are TGTGCCAGCAGAGATTCGACAGCGACCTACGAGCAGTACTTC. The genes are TRBV6-1 and TRBJ2-7, with a weak D call TRBD1 (5 bases). CDR1 and CDR2 (germline): MNHNS, SASEGT. This CDR3 comprises 14 residues. V was clipped by 6 bases and J by 2 bases, with 14 bases between them.

This clonotype was counted a few times. A much larger clone lies a single base off, so this may be a read error. The V and J genes are TRBV20-1 and TRBJ1-6, with D unclear. This CDR3 comprises 14 residues. The germline gives CDR1 DFQATT, CDR2 SNEGSKA (reference sequence). V lost 1 base and J lost 8, with 12 bases in between. As DNA, the CDR3 is TGCAGTGCTAGAGCTTCCAGTGGAGATTCACCCCTCCACTTT. Its protein is CSARASSGDSPLHF.

This clonotype was counted at least ten times. The chain uses TRBV11-3 and TRBJ2-7; 8 bases agree with TRBD1. The J segment lost 4 bases and the V segment lost 6 bases, leaving 5 bases of the junction unmatched. Germline CDR1 reads SGHNT; CDR2 reads YENEEA. The CDR3 loop spans 13 amino acids. CDR3 DNA: TGTGCCAGCAGTTCAGGGGGCGCGTACGAGCAGTACTTC. It specifies CASSSGGAYEQYF.

This clonotype appeared many times. The chain carries TRBV20-1 and TRBJ1-1; perhaps TRBD1 as D (5 bases). The ends were cut back, 6 bases at V and 0 bases at J, with 11 bases in the middle. The germline V gene has CDR1 DFQATT and CDR2 SNEGSKA (reference sequence). The CDR3 sequence is 13 residues long. CDR3 in amino acids: CSALETVNTEAFF. In DNA form, the CDR3 reads TGCAGTGCCCTCGAGACAGTGAACACTGAAGCTTTCTTT.

DNA for the CDR3: TGTGCCAGCTCACCCGTCGTCGGGGGAGGAGACTATGGCTACACCTTC. Translation: CASSPVVGGGDYGYTF. V is TRBV18 and J is TRBJ1-2, with D perhaps matching TRBD1 (5 bases). With 3 bases removed from V and 3 bases from J, the gap between germline ends came to 17 bases. The CDR3 is 16 amino acids. Germline CDR1 KGHSH, CDR2 LQKENI. Together with reference TRBV18 and TRBJ1-2, the CDR3 gives the full variable domain: NAGVMQNPRHLVRRRGQEARLRCSPMKGHSHVYWYRQLPEEGLKFMVYLQKENIIDESGMPKERFSAEFPKEGPSILRIQQVVRGDSAAYFCASSPVVGGGDYGYTFGSGTRLTVV.

This clonotype was observed many times. The rearrangement joins TRBV7-9 to TRBJ1-2; D might be TRBD1 (6 bases). Germline V gene sequence: CDR1 SEHNR, CDR2 FQNEAQ (reference sequence). V gave up 5 bases and J gave up 0 bases, with 13 bases separating them. The CDR3 extends over 15 amino acids. Here the CDR3 reads CASSAWDTANYGYTF. The DNA of the CDR3 is TGTGCCAGCAGCGCATGGGACACAGCTAACTATGGCTACACCTTC.